A selection of T cell receptor beta chains follows, all from one sample in a study of blood T cell repertoires in COVID-19. TCRdb's table, derived via immunoSEQ multiplex PCR, lists solely in-frame clones and lacks some. Here the sample spans about 190,000 clones, 86% being singletons. The sample consisted of peripheral blood. These receptor sequences come from a woman aged 25 to 39 with active or convalescent COVID-19. CDR3s include the opening cysteine and the closing phenylalanine or tryptophan. D genes are given only for firm matches. Rows may omit the clone size; those that give it use once, few, many or a size class.

>TRBJ1-1|TRBV7-2|.|TRBD1
CASSPRTPGGTEAFF
TGTGCCAGCAGCCCCAGAACACCAGGGGGCACTGAAGCTTTCTTT
>TRBJ1-6|TRBV6-5|.|.
CASRSGVPLNPLHF
TGTGCCAGCAGATCAGGGGTCCCCCTTAACCCCCTCCACTTT
>TRBJ2-1|TRBV19|.|.
CASSIVGNEQFF
TGTGCCAGTAGTATAGTCGGTAATGAGCAGTTCTTC
>TRBJ2-1|TRBV3-1/TRBV3-2|.|.
CASSQDRPRESGYNEQFF
TGTGCCAGCAGCCAAGATAGACCCCGGGAGTCCGGCTACAATGAGCAGTTCTTC
>TRBJ1-2|TRBV15|.|.
CATSRVRSGAVGYTF
TGTGCCACCAGCAGAGTTCGATCAGGGGCTGTTGGCTACACCTTC
>TRBJ2-7|TRBV6-1|.|TRBD1
CASSDSRQGTYEQYF
TGTGCCAGCAGTGATTCGAGACAGGGGACCTACGAGCAGTACTTC
>TRBJ1-2|TRBV24-1|.|TRBD1
CATSDLQGAQGYTF
TGTGCCACCAGTGATCTACAGGGGGCGCAGGGCTACACCTTC
>TRBJ1-6|TRBV9|.|.
CASSGEWGVNSPLHF
TGTGCCAGCAGCGGGGAGTGGGGGGTCAATTCACCCCTCCACTTT
>TRBJ2-1|TRBV29-1|.|TRBD2
CSVVGLAGTNEQFF
TGCAGCGTTGTGGGACTAGCGGGAACGAATGAGCAGTTCTTC
>TRBJ1-2|TRBV10-3|.|TRBD1
CAISESGGQVDGYTF
TGTGCCATCAGTGAGTCGGGCGGACAGGTGGATGGCTACACCTTC
>TRBJ1-6|TRBV7-6|.|.
CASSQEEGSPYNSPLHF
TGTGCCAGCAGCCAAGAGGAGGGGTCCCCCTATAATTCACCCCTCCACTTT
>TRBJ2-5|TRBV5-1|.|.
CASSLGGGGNTYF
TGCGCCAGCAGCTTGGGTGGCGGAGGCAATACATACTTC
>TRBJ2-3|TRBV5-1|.|.
CASSLGQAITDTQYF
TGCGCCAGCAGCTTGGGCCAGGCGATCACAGATACGCAGTATTTT
>TRBJ1-5|TRBV28|.|.
CASSLILSNQPQHF
TGTGCCAGCAGTTTAATCCTAAGCAATCAGCCCCAGCATTTT
>TRBJ1-2|TRBV19|.|.
CASSIVGENYGYTF
TGTGCCAGTAGTATAGTCGGGGAAAACTATGGCTACACCTTC
>TRBJ1-4|TRBV5-1|.|.
CASSPNRQFSNEKLFF
TGCGCCAGCAGCCCCAACAGACAGTTCTCTAATGAAAAACTGTTTTTT
>TRBJ2-4|TRBV6-7|.|TRBD1
CASSYSRQGQIQYF
TGTGCCAGCAGTTACTCGCGACAGGGTCAAATTCAGTACTTC
>TRBJ1-2|TRBV4-1|.|TRBD1
CASSQQGLDREYGYTF
TGCGCCAGCAGCCAACAGGGACTAGACAGGGAGTATGGCTACACCTTC
>TRBJ2-5|TRBV29-1|.|TRBD2
CTVGAAGGETQYF
TGCACCGTGGGGGCTGCGGGAGGAGAGACCCAGTACTTC
>TRBJ1-6|TRBV18|.|.
CASSPRDEGSPLHF
TGTGCCAGCTCACCACGAGATGAGGGATCACCCCTCCACTTT
>TRBJ1-1|TRBV2|.|.
CASSDPGRPWKNTEAFF
TGTGCCAGCAGTGATCCGGGTAGGCCATGGAAGAACACTGAAGCTTTCTTT
>TRBJ1-2|TRBV6-5|.|TRBD1
CASSYYRGLDGYTF
TGTGCCAGCAGTTACTACAGGGGGCTGGATGGCTACACCTTC
>TRBJ1-5|TRBV19|.|.
CASSNAGASNQPQHF
TGTGCCAGTAGTAACGCTGGGGCTAGCAATCAGCCCCAGCATTTT
>TRBJ2-5|TRBV3-1/TRBV3-2|once|TRBD2
CASSQEASGAQETQYF
TGTGCCAGCAGCCAAGAAGCTAGCGGGGCCCAAGAGACCCAGTACTTC
>TRBJ1-4|TRBV28|.|.
CASSGGGDGNEKLFF
TGTGCCAGCAGTGGCGGGGGGGACGGAAATGAAAAACTGTTTTTT
>TRBJ1-3|TRBV11-2|.|.
CASSFLAGNTIYF
TGTGCCAGCAGCTTCTTAGCTGGAAACACCATATATTTT
>TRBJ1-4|TRBV28|.|.
CASSLWDIKPWGTNEKLFF
TGTGCCAGCAGTTTATGGGACATCAAACCCTGGGGAACTAATGAAAAACTGTTTTTT
>TRBJ1-3|TRBV12-3/TRBV12-4|.|.
CASTRDSGNTIYF
TGTGCCAGCACCAGGGACTCTGGAAACACCATATATTTT
>TRBJ2-7|TRBV10-1|.|TRBD1
CASSLGQSYEQYF
TGCGCCAGCAGTCTGGGACAGTCCTACGAGCAGTACTTC
>TRBJ2-7|TRBV2|once|.
CASRTDSDEQYF
TGTGCCAGCAGGACTGACAGCGACGAGCAGTACTTC
>TRBJ1-2|TRBV7-9|.|TRBD1
CASSLGEGAGGYTF
TGTGCCAGCAGCTTAGGTGAGGGGGCTGGCGGCTACACCTTC
>TRBJ2-2|TRBV2|.|TRBD1
CASSLGTGGSGELFF
TGTGCCAGCAGTCTAGGGACAGGGGGTTCCGGGGAGCTGTTTTTT
>TRBJ2-3|TRBV2|.|.
CASSAGSGYTDTQYF
TGTGCCAGCAGTGCTGGTAGCGGCTACACAGATACGCAGTATTTT
>TRBJ1-2|TRBV28|.|.
CASSSRGWAGYTF
TGTGCCAGCAGTTCCCGGGGATGGGCCGGCTACACCTTC
>TRBJ1-6|TRBV5-5|.|.
CASRPGSGNFNSPLHF
TGTGCCAGCAGGCCAGGGTCAGGCAATTTTAATTCACCCCTCCACTTT
>TRBJ2-1|TRBV5-6|.|.
CASSYSGAGGKQFF
TGTGCCAGCAGCTACAGTGGTGCCGGGGGAAAGCAGTTCTTC
>TRBJ1-2|TRBV2|.|.
CASRFRVYGYTF
TGTGCCAGCAGGTTCAGGGTTTATGGCTACACCTTC
>TRBJ1-3|TRBV10-1|.|.
CASSERSSGNTIYF
TGCGCCAGCAGTGAACGCAGCTCTGGAAACACCATATATTTT
>TRBJ1-2|TRBV5-1|.|TRBD1
CASSHGTGLFDGYTF
TGCGCCAGCAGCCACGGGACAGGGTTGTTCGATGGCTACACCTTC
>TRBJ1-2|TRBV18|.|TRBD1
CASIETGGLGYTF
TGTGCCAGTATCGAAACAGGGGGCTTAGGCTACACCTTC
>TRBJ2-1|TRBV28|.|TRBD2
CASSPAGEDYNEQFF
TGTGCCAGCAGTCCAGCGGGGGAGGATTACAATGAGCAGTTCTTC
>TRBJ2-7|TRBV15|.|.
CATSRDPGAEQYF
TGTGCCACCAGCAGAGATCCAGGGGCCGAGCAGTACTTC
>TRBJ2-7|TRBV12-3/TRBV12-4|.|.
CASSFLDEQYF
TGTGCCAGCAGTTTCCTCGACGAGCAGTACTTC
>TRBJ1-3|TRBV3-1/TRBV3-2|few|TRBD1
CASSGPDRVSGNTIYF
TGTGCCAGCAGCGGGCCCGACAGGGTCTCTGGAAACACCATATATTTT
>TRBJ2-1|TRBV19|.|.
CASSIPTAGATKEQFF
TGTGCCAGTAGTATCCCCACGGCAGGGGCAACTAAGGAGCAGTTCTTC
>TRBJ2-3|TRBV3-1/TRBV3-2|.|.
CASSQRLSTDTQYF
TGTGCCAGCAGCCAGCGACTGAGCACAGATACGCAGTATTTT
>TRBJ1-1|TRBV3-1/TRBV3-2|.|.
CASSQDDSRGTDTEAFF
TGTGCCAGCAGCCAAGATGATAGCAGGGGCACGGACACTGAAGCTTTCTTT
>TRBJ1-1|TRBV5-1|.|TRBD1
CASSLLQGGDTEAFF
TGCGCCAGCAGCTTACTACAGGGGGGAGACACTGAAGCTTTCTTT
>TRBJ1-5|TRBV5-1|few|TRBD1
CASSLGGETGSNQPQHF
TGCGCCAGCAGCTTGGGAGGGGAGACAGGGAGCAATCAGCCCCAGCATTTT
>TRBJ2-2|TRBV7-8|.|.
CASSYHGELFF
TGTGCCAGCAGCTATCATGGGGAGCTGTTTTTT
>TRBJ2-2|TRBV7-9|.|TRBD1
CASSRTGYGGELFF
TGTGCCAGCAGCCGGACAGGGTATGGCGGGGAGCTGTTTTTT
>TRBJ2-5|TRBV4-1|.|TRBD2
CASSQDGTSGQETQYF
TGCGCCAGCAGCCAAGATGGGACTAGCGGACAAGAGACCCAGTACTTC